This TCR beta chain was captured by sequencing in a study of T cells after yellow fever vaccination. TCRdb reprocessed the 5' RACE reads with MiXCR, giving one entry per CDR3 protein. The data hold about 210,000 distinct CDR3 sequences, with roughly 6.3% observed a single time. This clonotype was detected ten times or more. What it binds is unknown. Whole-study results and caveats: Clones from primary vaccination mostly reappeared after the booster (about 97% CD4, around 90% CD8).

The germline gives CDR1 SGHRS, CDR2 YFSETQ. V was clipped by 0 bases and J by 0 bases, with 12 bases between them. The CDR3 contains 16 residues. This TCR derives from a man aged 25 to 40 who received the YFV17D yellow fever vaccine. Material: CD4+ T cells sorted from PBMCs, obtained on the day of the yellow fever booster vaccination. The chain has TRBV5-1 and TRBJ1-1, with D unclear. Here the CDR3 reads CASSLGSIRMNTEAFF. The CDR3 DNA is TGCGCCAGCAGCTTGGGGAGTATTAGGATGAACACTGAAGCTTTCTTT. The whole variable domain, remainder taken from reference TRBV5-1 and TRBJ1-1, is KAGVTQTPRYLIKTRGQQVTLSCSPISGHRSVSWYQQTPGQGLQFLFEYFSETQRNKGNFPGRFSGRQFSNSRSEMNVSTLELGDSALYLCASSLGSIRMNTEAFFGQGTRLTVV.